This T cell receptor (beta chain) was documented in a study of T cells after yellow fever vaccination. TCRdb independently ran MiXCR on the 5' RACE reads; one entry per CDR3 protein. Of hundreds of thousands of distinct CDR3 sequences listed, roughly 5% were seen once; the top ten hold more than 3%. Germline CDR1 reads SGHTA; CDR2 reads FQGNSA. The junction had 8 bases not matched to a gene; V was cut back by 2 bases and J by 2 bases. This CDR3 contains 17 residues. The sequences come from CD4+ T cells sorted from PBMCs, collected on the day of the yellow fever booster vaccination. This clonotype originated in a man aged 18 to 29 who received the YFV17D yellow fever vaccine. The chain combines TRBV7-2 with TRBJ2-5; TRBD2 aligns across 10 bases. The CDR3 sequence is CASSLTLAGNPQETQYF. The CDR3 bases are TGTGCCAGCAGCTTAACACTAGCGGGGAATCCTCAAGAGACCCAGTACTTC.